This paragraph covers one T cell receptor beta chain sequence. This record comes from a study of blood T cell repertoires in COVID-19. Study-level information: Specimens from acute and convalescent COVID-19 originated in the United States, Italy and Spain.

Losses at the gene ends were 5 bases for V and 4 bases for J; bases not matched to a gene: 3. The CDR3 totals 13 residues. Germline values: CDR1 SGHNT, CDR2 YENEEA. The repertoire was sequenced with immunoSEQ multiplex PCR; TCRdb's copy has only in-frame clones and lacks some. The sample has 150,000 or so clones; approximately 88% are singletons. The sequence was collected from a man aged 45-65 years with acute or convalescent COVID-19. V and J are TRBV11-3 and TRBJ1-2, with 8 bases aligning to TRBD1. Sequenced sample: peripheral blood. DNA of the CDR3: TGTGCCAGCAGCCAGGGGGCTGGCTATGGCTACACCTTC. This gives the protein CASSQGAGYGYTF. Full variable domain (outside the CDR3, taken from reference TRBV11-3 and TRBJ1-2): EAGVVQSPRYKIIEKKQPVAFWCNPISGHNTLYWYLQNLGQGPELLIRYENEEAVDDSQLPKDRFSAERLKGVDSTLKIQPAELGDSAVYLCASSQGAGYGYTFGSGTRLTVV.